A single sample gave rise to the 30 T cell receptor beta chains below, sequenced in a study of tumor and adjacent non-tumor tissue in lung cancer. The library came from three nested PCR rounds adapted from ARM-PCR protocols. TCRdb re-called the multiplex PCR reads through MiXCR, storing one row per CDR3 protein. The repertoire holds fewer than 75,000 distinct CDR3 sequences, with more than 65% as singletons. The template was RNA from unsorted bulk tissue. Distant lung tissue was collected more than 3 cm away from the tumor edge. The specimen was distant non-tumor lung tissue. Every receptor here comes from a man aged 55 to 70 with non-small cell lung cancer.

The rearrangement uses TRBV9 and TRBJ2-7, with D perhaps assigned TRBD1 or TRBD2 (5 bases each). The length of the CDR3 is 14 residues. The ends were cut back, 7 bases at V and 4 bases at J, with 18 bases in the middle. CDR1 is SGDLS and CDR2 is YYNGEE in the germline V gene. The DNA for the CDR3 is TGTGCCAGCTCCCCCGAGAGGGCAGGGTACGAGCAGTACTTC. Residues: CASSPERAGYEQYF.

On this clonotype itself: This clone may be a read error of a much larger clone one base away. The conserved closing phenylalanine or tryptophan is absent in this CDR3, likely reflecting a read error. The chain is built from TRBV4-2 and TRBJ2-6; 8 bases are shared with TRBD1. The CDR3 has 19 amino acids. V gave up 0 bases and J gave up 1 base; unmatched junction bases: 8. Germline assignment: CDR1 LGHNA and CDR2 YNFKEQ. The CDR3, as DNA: TGTGCCAGCAGCCAAGAAGGTTGGAGACAGGGGTCTGGGGCCAACGTCCTGACTATC. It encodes CASSQEGWRQGSGANVLTI.

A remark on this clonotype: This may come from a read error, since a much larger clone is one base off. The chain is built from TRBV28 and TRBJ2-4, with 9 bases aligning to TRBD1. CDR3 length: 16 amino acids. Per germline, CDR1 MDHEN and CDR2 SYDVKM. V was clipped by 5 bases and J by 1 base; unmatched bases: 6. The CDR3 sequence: CASSPRGQGAKNIQYF. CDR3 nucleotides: TGTGCCAGCAGTCCTCGTGGACAGGGGGCCAAAAACATTCAGTACTTC.

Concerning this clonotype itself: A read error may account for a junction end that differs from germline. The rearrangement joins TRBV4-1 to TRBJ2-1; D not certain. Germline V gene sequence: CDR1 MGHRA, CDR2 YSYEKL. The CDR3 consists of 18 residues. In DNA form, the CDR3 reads TGCGCCTGCAGCCAATCCCCCGTTAGAGCTGCTGACTACAATGAGCAGTTCTTC. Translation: CACSQSPVRAADYNEQFF.

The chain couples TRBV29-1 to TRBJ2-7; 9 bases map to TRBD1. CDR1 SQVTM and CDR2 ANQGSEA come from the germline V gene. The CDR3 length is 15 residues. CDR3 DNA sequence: TGCAGTGCAACAAGGGTGGGACAGGGTTCCCACAAGCAGTACTTC. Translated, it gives CSATRVGQGSHKQYF.

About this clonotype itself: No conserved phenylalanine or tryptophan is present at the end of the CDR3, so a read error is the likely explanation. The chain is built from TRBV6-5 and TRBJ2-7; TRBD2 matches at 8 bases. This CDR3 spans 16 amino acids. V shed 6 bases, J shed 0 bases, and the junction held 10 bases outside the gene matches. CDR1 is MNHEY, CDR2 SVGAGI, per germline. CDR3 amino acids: CASSRDGSGNSYEQYL. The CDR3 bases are TGTGCCAGCAGCCGAGACGGTAGCGGGAACTCCTACGAGCAGTACTTA.

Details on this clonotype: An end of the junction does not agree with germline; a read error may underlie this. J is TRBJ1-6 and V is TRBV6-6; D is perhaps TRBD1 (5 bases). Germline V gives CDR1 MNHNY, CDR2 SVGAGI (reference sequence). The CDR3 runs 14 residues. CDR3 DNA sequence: TGTGCCAGCAGTGCCCGGCAGGGAGAGTCACCGCTCCACTTT. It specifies CASSARQGESPLHF.

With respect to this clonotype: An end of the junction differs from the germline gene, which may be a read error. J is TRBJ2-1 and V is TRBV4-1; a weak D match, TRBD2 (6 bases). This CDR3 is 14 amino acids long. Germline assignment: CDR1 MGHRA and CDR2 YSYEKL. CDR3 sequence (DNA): TGCGCCAGAAGCCGAACGGGGGAAACCAATGAGCAATTCTTC. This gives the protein CARSRTGETNEQFF.

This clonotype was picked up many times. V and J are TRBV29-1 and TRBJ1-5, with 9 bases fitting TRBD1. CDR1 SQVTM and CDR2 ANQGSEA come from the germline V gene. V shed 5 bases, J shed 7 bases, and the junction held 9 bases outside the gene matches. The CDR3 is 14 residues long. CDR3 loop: CSVLGQGKVQPQHF. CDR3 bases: TGCAGCGTTCTAGGACAGGGGAAAGTCCAGCCCCAGCATTTT.

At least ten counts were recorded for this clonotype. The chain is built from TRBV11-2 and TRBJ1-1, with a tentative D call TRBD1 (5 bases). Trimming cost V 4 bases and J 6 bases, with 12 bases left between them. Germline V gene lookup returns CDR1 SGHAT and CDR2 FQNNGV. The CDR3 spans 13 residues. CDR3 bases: TGTGCCAGCAGCTCATCCCAACAGGCTGAAGCTTTCTTT. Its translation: CASSSSQQAEAFF.

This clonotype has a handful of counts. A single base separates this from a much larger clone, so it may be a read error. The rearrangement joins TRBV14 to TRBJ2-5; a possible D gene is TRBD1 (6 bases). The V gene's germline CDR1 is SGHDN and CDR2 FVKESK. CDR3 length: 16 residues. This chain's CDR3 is CVSSPLMGANQETQYF. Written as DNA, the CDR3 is TGTGTCAGCAGCCCCCTCATGGGGGCCAACCAAGAGACCCAGTACTTC.

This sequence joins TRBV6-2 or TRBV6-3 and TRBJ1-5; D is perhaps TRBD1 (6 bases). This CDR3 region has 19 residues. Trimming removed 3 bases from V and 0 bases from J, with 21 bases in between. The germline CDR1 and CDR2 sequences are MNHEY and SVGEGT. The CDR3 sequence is CASSYDETGRSFSNQPQHF. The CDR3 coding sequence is TGTGCCAGCAGTTATGATGAGACAGGACGCTCCTTTAGCAATCAGCCCCAGCATTTT.

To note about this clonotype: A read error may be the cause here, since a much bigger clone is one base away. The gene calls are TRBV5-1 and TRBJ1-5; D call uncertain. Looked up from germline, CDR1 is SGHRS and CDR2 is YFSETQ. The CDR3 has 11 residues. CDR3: CACSPSQPQHF. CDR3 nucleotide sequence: TGCGCCTGCAGCCCCAGTCAGCCCCAGCATTTT.

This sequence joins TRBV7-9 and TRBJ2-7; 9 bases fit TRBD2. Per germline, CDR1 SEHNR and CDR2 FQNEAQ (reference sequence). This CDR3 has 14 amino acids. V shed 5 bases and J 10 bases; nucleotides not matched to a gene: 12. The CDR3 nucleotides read TGTGCCAGCAGCGGGGGGACTAGCAGGTCTGACCAGTACTTC. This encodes CASSGGTSRSDQYF.

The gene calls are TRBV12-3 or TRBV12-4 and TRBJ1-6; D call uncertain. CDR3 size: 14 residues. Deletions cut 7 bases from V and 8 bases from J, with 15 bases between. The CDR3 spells CASNRRGLDSPLHF. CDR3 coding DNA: TGTGCCAGCAATCGGCGGGGATTGGATTCACCCCTCCACTTT.

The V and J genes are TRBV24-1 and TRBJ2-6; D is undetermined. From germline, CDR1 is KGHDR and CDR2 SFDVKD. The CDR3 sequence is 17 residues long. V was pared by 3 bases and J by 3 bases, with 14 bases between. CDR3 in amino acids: CATSDPTTHFGANVLTF. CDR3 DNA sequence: TGTGCCACCAGTGATCCGACGACTCATTTTGGGGCCAACGTCCTGACTTTC.

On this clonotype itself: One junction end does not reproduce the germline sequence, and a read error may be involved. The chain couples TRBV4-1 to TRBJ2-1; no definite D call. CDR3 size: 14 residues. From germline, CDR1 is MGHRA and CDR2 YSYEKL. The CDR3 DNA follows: TGCGTCAGCAACCAATCCTGGACGTTTAATGAGCAGTTCTTC. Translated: CVSNQSWTFNEQFF.

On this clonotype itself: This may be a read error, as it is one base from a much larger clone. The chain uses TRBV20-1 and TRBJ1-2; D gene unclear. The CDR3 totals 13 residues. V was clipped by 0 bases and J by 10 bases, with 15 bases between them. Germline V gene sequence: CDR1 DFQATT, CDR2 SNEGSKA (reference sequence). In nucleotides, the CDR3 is TGCAGTGCTAGAGAGTGGAGGGAAGCGGCCTACACCTTC. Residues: CSAREWREAAYTF.

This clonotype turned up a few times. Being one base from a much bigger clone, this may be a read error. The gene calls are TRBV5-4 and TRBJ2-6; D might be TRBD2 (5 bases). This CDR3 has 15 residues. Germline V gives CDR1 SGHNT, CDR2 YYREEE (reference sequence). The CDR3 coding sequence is TGTGCCAGCAGCTTGGTGAGGGCTGGGGTCAACGTCCTGACTTTC. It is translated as CASSLVRAGVNVLTF.

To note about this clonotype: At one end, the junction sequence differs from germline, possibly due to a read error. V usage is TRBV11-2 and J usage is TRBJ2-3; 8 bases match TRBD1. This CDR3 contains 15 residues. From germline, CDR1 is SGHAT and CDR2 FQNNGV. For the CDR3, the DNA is TGTGTCAGCAGCCCGGGACAGGCGTACACAGATACGCAGTATTTT. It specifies CVSSPGQAYTDTQYF.

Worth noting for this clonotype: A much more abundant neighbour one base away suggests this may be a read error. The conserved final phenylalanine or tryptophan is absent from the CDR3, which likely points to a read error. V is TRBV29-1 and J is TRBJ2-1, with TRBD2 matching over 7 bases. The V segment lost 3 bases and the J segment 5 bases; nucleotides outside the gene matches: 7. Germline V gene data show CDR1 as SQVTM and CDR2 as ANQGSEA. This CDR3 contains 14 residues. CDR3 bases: TGCAGCGTTGAGGGGGGACTAACTAACAATGAGCAGTTCTTA. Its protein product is CSVEGGLTNNEQFL.

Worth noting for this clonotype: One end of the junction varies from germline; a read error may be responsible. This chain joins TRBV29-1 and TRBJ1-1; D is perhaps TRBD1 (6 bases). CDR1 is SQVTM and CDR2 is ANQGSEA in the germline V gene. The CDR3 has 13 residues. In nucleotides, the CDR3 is TGCAGCGGACCATGGGCGAGGGACACTGAATCTTTCTTT. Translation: CSGPWARDTESFF.

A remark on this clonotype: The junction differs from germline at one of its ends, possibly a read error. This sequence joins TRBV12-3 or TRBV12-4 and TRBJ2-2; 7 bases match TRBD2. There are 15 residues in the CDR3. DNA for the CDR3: TGTGCCAGTAGTTTTCTCGGGGGGATAACCGGGGAGCTGTCTTTT. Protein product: CASSFLGGITGELSF.

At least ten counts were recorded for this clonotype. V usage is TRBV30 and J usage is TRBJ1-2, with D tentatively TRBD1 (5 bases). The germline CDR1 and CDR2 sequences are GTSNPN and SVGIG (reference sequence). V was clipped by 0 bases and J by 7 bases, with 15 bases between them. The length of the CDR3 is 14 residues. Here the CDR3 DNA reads TGTGCCTGGAGTGTACAGCTGGGGGATCCTGGCTACACCTTC. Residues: CAWSVQLGDPGYTF.

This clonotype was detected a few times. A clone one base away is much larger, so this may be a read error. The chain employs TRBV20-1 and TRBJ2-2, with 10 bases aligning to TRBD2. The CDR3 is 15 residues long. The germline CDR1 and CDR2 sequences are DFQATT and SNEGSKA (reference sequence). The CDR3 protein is CGARIYSGRPGELFF. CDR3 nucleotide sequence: TGCGGTGCTAGAATCTATAGCGGGAGGCCCGGGGAGCTGTTTTTT.

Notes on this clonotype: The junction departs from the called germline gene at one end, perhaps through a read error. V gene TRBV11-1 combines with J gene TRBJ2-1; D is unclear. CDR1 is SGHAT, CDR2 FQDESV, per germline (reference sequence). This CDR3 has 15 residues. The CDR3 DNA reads TGTGACAGCAGCCTCGAGACCTATAGCACCAATGAGCAGTTCTTC. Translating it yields CDSSLETYSTNEQFF.

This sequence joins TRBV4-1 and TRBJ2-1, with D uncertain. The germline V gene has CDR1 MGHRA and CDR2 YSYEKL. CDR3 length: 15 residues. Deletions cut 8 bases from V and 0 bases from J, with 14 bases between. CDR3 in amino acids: CASYQDDVSYNEQFF. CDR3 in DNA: TGCGCCAGCTACCAAGATGACGTCTCCTACAATGAGCAGTTCTTC.

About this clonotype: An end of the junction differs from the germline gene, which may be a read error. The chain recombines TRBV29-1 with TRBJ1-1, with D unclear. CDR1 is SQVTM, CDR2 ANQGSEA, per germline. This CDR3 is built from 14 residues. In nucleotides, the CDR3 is TGCAGCGCAGAAGGTGGCAGATTGAACACTGAAGCTTTGTTT. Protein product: CSAEGGRLNTEALF.

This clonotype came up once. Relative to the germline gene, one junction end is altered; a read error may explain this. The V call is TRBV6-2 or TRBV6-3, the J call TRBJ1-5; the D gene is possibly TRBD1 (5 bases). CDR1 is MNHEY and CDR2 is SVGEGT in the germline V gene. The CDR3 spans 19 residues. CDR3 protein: CASSYSRGDWQGIVQRQHF. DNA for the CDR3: TGCGCCAGCAGTTACTCGCGGGGGGACTGGCAGGGAATCGTTCAGCGCCAGCATTTT.

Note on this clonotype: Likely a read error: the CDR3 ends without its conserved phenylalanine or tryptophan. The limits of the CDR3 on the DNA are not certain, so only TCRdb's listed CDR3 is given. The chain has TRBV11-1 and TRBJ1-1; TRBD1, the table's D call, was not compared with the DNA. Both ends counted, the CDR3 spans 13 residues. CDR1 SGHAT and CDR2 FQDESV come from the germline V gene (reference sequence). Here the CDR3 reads CASSLAPGAEAIL.